This TCR beta chain was obtained from a study of blood T cell repertoires in COVID-19. Measured with immunoSEQ multiplex PCR; TCRdb has only the in-frame clones, and not every one. The sample comprises 60,000 to 75,000 clones, around nine tenths of which are singletons, and 1.1% to 1.5% rests with the top ten. V lost 3 bases and J 2 bases, leaving 14 bases between the germline ends. Germline lookup yields CDR1 SGHAT and CDR2 FQNNGV. The CDR3 contains 15 residues. The sample taken for sequencing was peripheral blood. The V gene is TRBV11-2, the J gene TRBJ2-7, with no clear D. The source is a human donor in a cohort sampled during active COVID-19. This chain's CDR3 is CASSLSLGVTYEQYF. The DNA for the CDR3 is TGTGCCAGCAGCTTGTCCTTGGGCGTAACCTACGAGCAGTACTTC.